This T cell receptor (beta chain) was documented in a study of T cell clonality in common variable immunodeficiency. General study findings and limits: Reportedly, TCR beta sequences from common variable immunodeficiency showed fewer deletions and N-nucleotide insertions. T cell subpopulation sequencing would be needed to explain CVID clonality.

TCRdb's table, derived via immunoSEQ multiplex PCR, lists solely in-frame clones and lacks some. The repertoire yields about 81,000 clones, none seen only once; the top ten contain about 0.8%. V lost 5 bases to trimming and J lost 2 bases, with 10 bases between them. Germline assignment: CDR1 SGHAT and CDR2 FQNNGV. CDR3 size: 13 residues. In its sample, this clone was seen many times. Its antigen is still unknown. From the germline J gene comes the end of the CDR3, since the read stops 3 residues before it. This TCR was recovered from a person aged 18 to 75 in good health. The sequenced sample consisted of peripheral blood mononuclear cells. The chain recombines TRBV11-2 with TRBJ2-7; D possibly corresponds to TRBD1 (5 bases). CDR3 protein: CASSRQITYEQYF. The covered CDR3 bases are TGTGCCAGCAGCCGACAGATTACCTACGAG. Drawing the rest from reference TRBV11-2 and TRBJ2-7, the complete variable domain is EAGVAQSPRYKIIEKRQSVAFWCNPISGHATLYWYQQILGQGPKLLIQFQNNGVVDDSQLPKDRFSAERLKGVDSTLKIQPAKLEDSAVYLCASSRQITYEQYFGPGTRLTVT.